Following are 14 T cell receptor beta chains from one sample sequenced in a study of T cells in Graves' hyperthyroidism and ophthalmopathy. Amplified regions were TCR beta CDR3 sequences from RNA transcripts. First-round RT-PCR with HTBI primers amplified the TCR CDR3 region. Using its own MiXCR run on the multiplex PCR reads, TCRdb lists one record per CDR3 protein. The sample yields approximately 520,000 distinct CDR3 sequences, 20% seen once. The source material was blood. These receptors all stem from a young man with Graves' hyperthyroidism.

This chain uses TRBV12-3 or TRBV12-4 with TRBJ1-1, with D hard to call. The CDR3 runs to 19 residues. V lost 2 bases, J lost 7 bases, and 29 bases lay in between. The CDR3 reads CASSLFFVSRTERVGEAFF. The CDR3 nucleotides read TGTGCCAGCAGTTTATTTTTCGTGTCGAGGACGGAGCGCGTCGGTGAAGCTTTCTTT.

This clonotype was picked up many times. This chain links TRBV6-5 with TRBJ2-7, with D perhaps TRBD1 (5 bases). Germline V gives CDR1 MNHEY, CDR2 SVGAGI. The V gene lost 0 bases and the J gene lost 3 bases, with 12 bases spanning the gap. The CDR3 covers 15 residues. The CDR3 protein is CASSYSGVGLYEQYF. The CDR3 nucleotides read TGTGCCAGCAGTTACTCAGGGGTAGGGCTCTACGAGCAGTACTTC.

This chain uses TRBV18 with TRBJ1-1; a weak D match, TRBD1 (6 bases). The CDR3 totals 13 residues. Germline V gene data show CDR1 as KGHSH and CDR2 as LQKENI. Deletions cut 10 bases from V and 4 bases from J, with 16 bases between. The CDR3 sequence: CANSSGGGTEAFF. Written as DNA, the CDR3 is TGTGCCAACTCCTCTGGGGGCGGCACTGAAGCTTTCTTT.

For this clonotype: Since a much larger clone is just one base distant, this may be a read error. The V and J genes are TRBV20-1 and TRBJ2-5, with 11 bases fitting TRBD2. Germline V gives CDR1 DFQATT, CDR2 SNEGSKA (reference sequence). The CDR3 spans 13 residues. The CDR3 is CSVTSGGQETRYF. CDR3 in DNA: TGCAGTGTAACTAGCGGGGGCCAAGAGACCCGGTACTTC.

This clonotype was recorded at least ten times. The gene calls are TRBV7-2 and TRBJ2-7; 9 nucleotides agree with TRBD1. In germline, CDR1 is SGHTA, CDR2 FQGNSA. Unmatched junction bases numbered 7, after V lost 4 bases and J lost 3 bases. This CDR3 has 15 residues. The CDR3 sequence: CASSSDGTGSYEQYF. The CDR3 DNA reads as TGTGCCAGCAGCTCCGATGGGACAGGGAGCTACGAGCAGTACTTC.

This clonotype appeared many times. The chain links TRBV6-2 or TRBV6-3 to TRBJ2-3, with no clear D. Per the germline V gene, CDR1 is MNHEY and CDR2 is SVGEGT. The CDR3 extends over 11 amino acids. Trimming took 4 bases from V and 4 from J, leaving 3 bases between them. The CDR3 region has the DNA TGTGCCAGCAGTTTCCCAGATACGCAGTATTTT. Translated: CASSFPDTQYF.

This clonotype was detected ten times or more. The gene calls are TRBV19 and TRBJ1-1; TRBD1 might be the D (6 bases). The CDR3 length is 16 residues. Per the germline V gene, CDR1 is LNHDA and CDR2 is SQIVND (reference sequence). The ends were cut back, 0 bases at V and 2 bases at J, with 13 bases in the middle. The CDR3 region has the DNA TGTGCCAGTAGTATAGACTTGGACAGACCCAACACTGAAGCTTTCTTT. Its translation is CASSIDLDRPNTEAFF.

This clonotype was observed at least ten times. The CDR3 reads CASSEGTAWNTEAFF. The DNA of the CDR3 is TGTGCCAGCAGTGAAGGGACGGCCTGGAACACTGAAGCTTTCTTT. The chain recombines TRBV6-1 with TRBJ1-1; D gene uncertain. Trimming shortened V by 1 base and J by 1 base, and 10 bases separated the two germline ends. Germline V lookup: CDR1 MNHNS, CDR2 SASEGT. The CDR3 loop spans 15 amino acids.

Many counts were recorded for this clonotype. The chain recombines TRBV7-9 with TRBJ2-4, with TRBD2 matching 7 bases. V lost 8 bases to trimming and J lost 7 bases; unmatched junction nucleotides: 14. The CDR3 spans 15 residues. CDR1 and CDR2 (germline): SEHNR, FQNEAQ (reference sequence). The CDR3 reads CASALGGGEENIQYF. The CDR3, as DNA: TGTGCCAGCGCCCTCGGCGGGGGAGAGGAGAACATTCAGTACTTC.

This clonotype was observed many times. CDR3 loop: CASSRDETYEQYF. The CDR3 nucleotides are TGTGCCAGCAGTCGGGACGAAACCTACGAGCAGTACTTC. This rearrangement joins TRBV4-2 to TRBJ2-7, with D perhaps being TRBD1 or TRBD2 (5 bases each). This CDR3 is built from 13 residues. The germline V and J ends were trimmed by 6 bases and 2 bases, with 11 bases remaining between them. Germline V gene sequence: CDR1 LGHNA, CDR2 YNFKEQ.

This clonotype has a handful of counts. Its ends do not fully match the called genes, so a read error is possible. The rearrangement links TRBV12-3 or TRBV12-4 to TRBJ2-7, with 7 bases aligning to TRBD2. The CDR3 consists of 14 residues. CDR3 amino acids: CASSVAGPSYEQYF. The CDR3 bases are TGTGCCAGCAGTGTAGCGGGCCCCTCCTACGAGCAGTACTTC.

This clonotype was counted between two and nine times. The chain has TRBV19 and TRBJ2-2; 7 bases align to TRBD2. This CDR3 has 14 residues. V was clipped by 5 bases and J by 6 bases; unmatched bases: 6. Germline CDR1 and CDR2: LNHDA and SQIVND (reference sequence). The CDR3 reads CASSPGLGAGELFF. The CDR3 DNA follows: TGTGCCAGTAGTCCCGGACTAGGGGCCGGGGAGCTGTTTTTT.

This clonotype has ten or more counts. Here the CDR3 reads CATSIPSGGNYGYTF. The CDR3 coding sequence is TGTGCCACCAGCATTCCCTCAGGGGGTAACTATGGCTACACCTTC. The gene calls are TRBV15 and TRBJ1-2, with TRBD1 matching over 7 bases. CDR3 length equals 15 residues. Germline loops: CDR1 LNHNV, CDR2 YYDKDF (reference sequence). Losses at the gene ends were 4 bases for V and 1 base for J; bases not matched to a gene: 6.

The CDR3 spells CASSRTGGLYEQYF. CDR3 coding DNA: TGTGCCAGCAGCCGGACAGGGGGCTTGTACGAGCAGTACTTC. V and J are TRBV3-1 and TRBJ2-7, with TRBD1 identical over 11 bases. This CDR3 has 14 amino acids. Germline V gene lookup returns CDR1 LGHDT and CDR2 YNNKEL (reference sequence). The V and J ends lost 4 bases and 4 bases, in that order; junction bases with no gene match: 3.